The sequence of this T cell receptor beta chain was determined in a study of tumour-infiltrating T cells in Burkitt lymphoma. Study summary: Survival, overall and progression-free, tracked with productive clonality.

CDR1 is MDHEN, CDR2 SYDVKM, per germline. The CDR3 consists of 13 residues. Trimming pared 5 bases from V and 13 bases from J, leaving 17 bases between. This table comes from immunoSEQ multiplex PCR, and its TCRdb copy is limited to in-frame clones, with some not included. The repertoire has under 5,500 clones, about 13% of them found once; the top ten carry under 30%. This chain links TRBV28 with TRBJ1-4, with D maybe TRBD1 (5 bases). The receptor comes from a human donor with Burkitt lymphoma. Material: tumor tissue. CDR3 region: CASSRTGAGGLFF. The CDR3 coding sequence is TGTGCCAGCAGTCGTACGGGCGCGGGGGGACTGTTTTTT.